The clone carrying this T cell receptor beta chain was observed once. Its antigen is unidentified. cDNA libraries of TCR beta carried unique molecular identifiers. TCRdb analysed the PCR reads with MiXCR anew, one entry per CDR3 protein. The data hold 650,000 to 850,000 distinct CDR3 sequences, with 53% observed a single time. The data were taken from a study of post-analysis software for immune sequencing data. Study-wide points: Versus controls, multiple sclerosis patients showed significantly lower diversity (normalized Chao1).

The sequence was obtained from a girl aged 5-17 years with multiple sclerosis. Input material: blood.

CDR3 nucleotide sequence: TGTGCCAGCAGTGGGGGACAGGGAAGAAAACTGTTTTTT. Amino acid sequence: CASSGGQGRKLFF. V gene TRBV25-1 combines with J gene TRBJ1-4, with TRBD1 identical over 9 bases. The CDR3 consists of 13 residues. Germline V gene data show CDR1 as MGHDK and CDR2 as SYGVNS. With V trimmed by 4 bases and J by 10 bases, 4 bases remained unmatched.